Below are 17 T cell receptor beta chains sequenced from a single sample in a study of T cells in women clearing cervical HPV infection. TCRdb's copy holds only in-frame clones and misses some; the assay was immunoSEQ multiplex PCR. This repertoire includes about 30,000 clones. The specimen was blood buffy coat. These receptors originate from a woman aged 18-70 years with a cervical HPV16 infection that either progressed to CIN3+ or cleared (not recorded which).

Regarding this clone: The read falls 3 residues short of the CDR3 end, and the missing part is taken from the germline J gene. V gene TRBV29-1 combines with J gene TRBJ1-2; D ambiguous. The germline V and J ends were trimmed by 7 bases and 0 bases, with 9 bases remaining between them. The V gene's germline CDR1 is SQVTM and CDR2 ANQGSEA. CDR3 length equals 12 residues. Incomplete CDR3 DNA: TGCAGCGGAAGGGTTGCTAACTATGGC. Its translation is CSGRVANYG. The complete CDR3 sequence is CSGRVANYGYTF.

Details on this clone: The CDR3 end is not reached by the read, which stops 3 residues before it; the germline J gene fills it in. The chain has TRBV6-2 or TRBV6-3 and TRBJ1-2; perhaps TRBD1 as D (6 bases). V shed 4 bases and J shed 0 bases, with 15 bases lying between them. From germline, CDR1 is MNHEY and CDR2 SVGEGT. The CDR3 is made up of 16 amino acids. The CDR3 DNA, read in part, is TGTGCCAGCAGTTGGGGAGCGGGGGCCTCTAACTATGGC. Translating it yields CASSWGAGASNYG. The full CDR3 is CASSWGAGASNYGYTF.

In regard to this clone: The sequence runs out 3 residues before the end of the CDR3; the remainder is reconstructed from the germline J gene. The chain has TRBV11-3 and TRBJ2-5; the match to TRBD1 covers 7 bases. V dropped 5 bases and J dropped 4; count of bases not matched to a gene: 7. Germline V gene sequence: CDR1 SGHNT, CDR2 YENEEA. This CDR3 is built from 14 residues. CDR3 bases read: TGTGCCAGCAGCCCCCAAGGGGGCTTAGAGACC. Amino acid sequence: CASSPQGGLET. The entire CDR3 protein is CASSPQGGLETQYF.

A remark on this clone: The read halts 3 residues ahead of the CDR3 end, with the missing end drawn from the germline J gene. The chain recombines TRBV20-1 with TRBJ1-2, with D uncertain. V was clipped by 1 base and J by 0 bases, with 9 bases between them. CDR3 length: 14 residues. Germline V gene data show CDR1 as DFQATT and CDR2 as SNEGSKA (reference sequence). The DNA read from the CDR3 is TGCAGTGCTAGAGTCGGGTGGACTAACTATGGC. It codes for CSARVGWTNYG. In full, the CDR3 is CSARVGWTNYGYTF.

Comment on this clone: The sequenced fragment ends 3 residues before the CDR3 boundary, so the rest is inferred from the germline J gene. The chain carries TRBV10-3 and TRBJ2-2, with D tentatively TRBD1 (6 bases). This CDR3 is 15 amino acids long. V lost 6 bases to trimming and J lost 3 bases, with 14 bases between them. Germline lookup yields CDR1 ENHRY and CDR2 SYGVKD. CDR3 region: CAIRKGGWDTGELFF. The CDR3 bases that were read are TGTGCCATCAGGAAAGGGGGTTGGGACACCGGGGAG.

Regarding this clone: The read stops 3 residues short of the end of the CDR3; the missing end is completed from the germline J gene. The chain combines TRBV5-1 with TRBJ2-2; 16 nucleotides agree with TRBD2. Per germline, CDR1 SGHRS and CDR2 YFSETQ. The V and J ends lost 3 bases and 6 bases, in that order; junction bases with no gene match: 5. CDR3 size: 17 residues. The DNA read from the CDR3 is TGCGCCAGCAGCTCGGGACTAGCGGGAGGGCACGCCGGGGAG. It is translated as CASSSGLAGGHAGE. The CDR3, in full, reads CASSSGLAGGHAGELFF.

Incomplete CDR3 DNA: TGTGCCACCACTATAGGGACAGGGGACTATGGC. The encoded protein is CATTIGTGDYG. The whole CDR3 is CATTIGTGDYGYTF. This chain links TRBV19 with TRBJ1-2; 10 bases map to TRBD1. The read ends 3 residues early relative to the CDR3; the germline J gene fills the gap. With V trimmed by 10 bases and J by 3 bases, 8 bases remained unmatched. CDR1 is LNHDA and CDR2 is SQIVND in the germline V gene (reference sequence). The CDR3 runs 14 residues.

In the case of this clone: The read ends 3 residues before the CDR3 terminus; that terminus is restored from the germline J gene. The rearrangement uses TRBV7-2 and TRBJ1-2, with a tentative D call TRBD1 (6 bases). CDR3 size: 14 residues. Looked up from germline, CDR1 is SGHTA and CDR2 is FQGNSA. CDR3 loop: CASSLALTGRGYTF. The sequenced part of the CDR3 DNA is TGTGCCAGCAGCTTAGCGCTTACAGGGCGCGGC.

Details on this clone: Read data end 3 residues before the CDR3 end; the end is taken from the germline J gene. The chain recombines TRBV5-1 with TRBJ2-2, with 7 bases lining up with TRBD1. The CDR3 has 15 residues. CDR1 is SGHRS, CDR2 YFSETQ, per germline. The ends lost 5 bases at V and 2 bases at J; junction bases unmatched: 6. Partial CDR3 DNA: TGCGCCAGCAGGAGGGACAGCCGAAACACCGGGGAG. Amino acids: CASRRDSRNTGE. The whole CDR3 protein reads CASRRDSRNTGELFF.

A note on this clone: The read ends 3 residues shy of where the CDR3 ends; the end is completed using the germline J gene. V gene TRBV11-2 combines with J gene TRBJ2-1; possible D gene TRBD1, 6 bases. This CDR3 contains 13 residues. In germline, CDR1 is SGHAT, CDR2 FQNNGV. Between the trimmed V and J ends, which lost 5 bases and 7 bases, there was a span of 12 bases. CDR3 bases read: TGTGCCAGCAGCGGGGGACATTTTAATGAG. Translating gives CASSGGHFNE. The complete CDR3 reads CASSGGHFNEQFF.

Points on this clone: The DNA ends 3 residues before the CDR3 does, and the rest of the CDR3 is filled in from the germline J gene. J is TRBJ1-2 and V is TRBV9, with D tentatively TRBD1 (6 bases). Looked up from germline, CDR1 is SGDLS and CDR2 is YYNGEE. The CDR3 extends over 13 amino acids. The CDR3 protein is CASSPAGVRGYTF. The covered CDR3 bases are TGTGCCAGCAGCCCCGCAGGGGTCCGAGGC.

Points on this clone: The read ends 3 residues early relative to the CDR3; the germline J gene fills the gap. The V gene is TRBV19, the J gene TRBJ1-1; D remains ambiguous. The CDR3 has 13 residues. Germline-derived CDR1 and CDR2 are LNHDA and SQIVND (reference sequence). V was trimmed by 3 bases and J by 0 bases, leaving 5 bases between them. Here the CDR3 reads CASSMTLNTEAFF. The CDR3 bases that were read are TGTGCCAGTAGTATGACACTGAACACTGAA.

Comment on this clone: The CDR3 end is not reached by the read, which stops 3 residues before it; the germline J gene fills it in. The chain employs TRBV11-2 and TRBJ1-2; maybe TRBD1 (6 bases). V dropped 4 bases and J dropped 6 bases, with 12 bases sitting between them. Germline CDR1 SGHAT, CDR2 FQNNGV. The CDR3 runs to 13 residues. The sequenced CDR3 bases are TGTGCCAGCAGCTCAACAGGGTACGATGGC. Protein: CASSSTGYDG. In full, the CDR3 is CASSSTGYDGYTF.

Of note for this clone: Sequencing ends 3 residues short of the CDR3 end; the germline J gene provides the rest. This sequence joins TRBV19 and TRBJ2-1, with D hard to call. The CDR3 sequence is 11 residues long. Trimming took 6 bases from V and 6 from J, leaving 6 bases between them. Germline CDR1 reads LNHDA; CDR2 reads SQIVND (reference sequence). The CDR3 bases that were read are TGTGCCAGTAGCTCCCCCAATGAG. Amino acids: CASSSPNE. The full-length CDR3 reads as CASSSPNEQFF.

The covered CDR3 bases are TGTGCCAGCAGCCCTATTGGGGGTCAAGGGGGTGGC. This sequence encodes CASSPIGGQGGG. The whole CDR3 is CASSPIGGQGGGYTF. The chain is built from TRBV7-2 and TRBJ1-2; D possibly corresponds to TRBD1 (6 bases). The read halts 3 residues ahead of the CDR3 end, with the missing end drawn from the germline J gene. CDR1 and CDR2 from the germline V gene are SGHTA and FQGNSA. CDR3 length: 15 amino acids. The V end was cut by 5 bases, the J end by 7 bases, with 20 bases between.

Notes on this clone: The read falls 3 residues short of the CDR3 end, and the missing part is taken from the germline J gene. J is TRBJ1-2 and V is TRBV19, with TRBD1 as a possible D gene (5 bases). CDR3 length: 16 amino acids. Germline V gives CDR1 LNHDA, CDR2 SQIVND (reference sequence). The sequenced CDR3 bases are TGTGCCAGTAGCCTCCGCCTAGGGCAGGGCTACTACGAC. Its translation is CASSLRLGQGYYD. The whole CDR3 is CASSLRLGQGYYDYTF.

For this clone: The CDR3 end lies 3 residues beyond the end of the read and is filled in from the germline J gene. The V call is TRBV27, the J call TRBJ2-7; the D gene is possibly TRBD1 (6 bases). The CDR3 extends over 13 amino acids. With 5 bases removed from V and 3 bases from J, the gap between germline ends came to 11 bases. Germline V CDR1 and CDR2: MNHEY, SMNVEV (reference sequence). The CDR3 sequence is CASSPRQDYEQYF. Partial CDR3 DNA: TGTGCCAGCAGTCCTCGACAGGACTACGAG.